The entry below describes one TCR beta chain. Its antigen is undetermined. The sample is drawn from a study of cytomegalovirus exposure and HLA in healthy donors. Study-level background: For the approximately 400 genotyped donors, more than 65% fell within the Caucasian-associated ancestry cluster. Study-wide points: A classifier reportedly called cytomegalovirus status with high sensitivity and specificity. Analysis was carried out at a later point, and it linked a missense DCLRE1C variant to TCR beta V- and J-gene trimming.

The trim removed 6 bases at V and 6 bases at J, leaving 7 bases unmatched. Germline V gene lookup returns CDR1 MNHNS and CDR2 SASEGT. The CDR3 loop spans 15 amino acids. Vbeta (60) and Jbeta (13) primers were used in the PCR. Using immunoSEQ multiplex PCR, the repertoire was profiled, and TCRdb retains in-frame clones only, with some absent. This sample yields approximately 77,000 clones, of which around 79% are seen a single time; 4.5% belongs to the top ten. The specimen sequenced was PBMCs. The sequence was collected from a man aged 35-49 years in good health and CMV-seronegative. The V gene is TRBV6-1, the J gene TRBJ2-1; TRBD1 aligns across 11 bases. The CDR3 region is CASSDPGQGGNEQFF. For the CDR3, the DNA is TGTGCCAGCAGCGACCCGGGACAGGGGGGCAATGAGCAGTTCTTC.